The 13 T cell receptor beta chains presented below share a single source sample, sequenced in a study of OX40 agonist ivuxolimab in advanced cancers. The repertoire was sequenced with immunoSEQ multiplex PCR; TCRdb's copy has only in-frame clones and lacks some. The sample shows roughly 60,000 clones, 91% of them seen only once. Sequencing used CD4+ or CD8+ T cells sorted from blood, obtained in a trial of the OX40 agonist ivuxolimab. The receptors were gathered from an adult with an advanced solid tumor such as melanoma, head and neck, liver or kidney cancer.

The chain employs TRBV7-2 and TRBJ2-6; 9 bases line up with TRBD1. CDR1 is SGHTA and CDR2 is FQGNSA in the germline V gene. Trimming removed 4 bases from V and 4 bases from J; junction bases left unmatched: 8. The CDR3 runs to 17 residues. CDR3 bases: TGTGCCAGCAGCTGGGACAGGGTGATGTGGGGGGCCAACGTCCTGACTTTC. Protein sequence: CASSWDRVMWGANVLTF.

This clone was seen just once. The chain has TRBV7-2 and TRBJ2-3; 9 nucleotides match TRBD2. V dropped 1 base and J dropped 8; count of bases not matched to a gene: 7. From germline, CDR1 is SGHTA and CDR2 FQGNSA. The CDR3 sequence is 15 residues long. The CDR3 here is CASSLEGSGSGTQYF. The CDR3, as DNA: TGTGCCAGCAGCTTAGAGGGTAGCGGGAGTGGTACGCAGTATTTT.

The rearrangement joins TRBV28 to TRBJ1-5, with D unclear. CDR3 length: 16 amino acids. The germline V gene encodes CDR1 MDHEN and CDR2 SYDVKM. Trimming shortened V by 2 bases and J by 0 bases, and 11 bases separated the two germline ends. DNA for the CDR3: TGTGCCAGCAGTTTAAGTCCGGTAACTAGCAATCAGCCCCAGCATTTT. Translating gives CASSLSPVTSNQPQHF.

V usage is TRBV9 and J usage is TRBJ2-3, with 8 nucleotides matching TRBD2. The germline CDR1 and CDR2 sequences are SGDLS and YYNGEE. The CDR3 is 17 amino acids. The J segment lost 5 bases and the V segment lost 0 bases, leaving 11 bases of the junction unmatched. CDR3 protein: CASSVAPTSAGGDTQYF. The CDR3 region has the DNA TGTGCCAGCAGCGTAGCGCCGACTAGCGCCGGGGGAGATACGCAGTATTTT.

This clone appeared a single time. The chain joins TRBV28 to TRBJ2-7; a weak D match, TRBD2 (6 bases). Trimming shortened V by 8 bases and J by 0 bases, and 17 bases separated the two germline ends. The CDR3 is made up of 15 amino acids. CDR1 and CDR2 from the germline V gene are MDHEN and SYDVKM. The CDR3 is CASRRDFRSSYEQYF. CDR3 in DNA: TGTGCCAGCCGTCGGGACTTCCGTAGCTCCTACGAGCAGTACTTC.

This clone was counted a few times. The chain has TRBV27 and TRBJ2-3, with 15 bases aligning to TRBD2. V was clipped by 2 bases and J by 4 bases; unmatched bases: 7. The CDR3 consists of 18 residues. Per the germline V gene, CDR1 is MNHEY and CDR2 is SMNVEV (reference sequence). CDR3 DNA: TGTGCCAGCAGTTTACGGGCGTGGACTAGCGGGAGGGCAGATACGCAGTATTTT. Amino acids: CASSLRAWTSGRADTQYF.

The V gene is TRBV10-3, the J gene TRBJ2-5, with TRBD1 matching over 8 bases. V trimming: 3 bases; J trimming: 2 bases; junction bases outside the gene matches: 5. This CDR3 has 15 residues. Germline V gives CDR1 ENHRY, CDR2 SYGVKD. The CDR3 coding sequence is TGTGCCATCAGTGACGTGGGACAGGCACAAGAGACCCAGTACTTC. Translation gives CAISDVGQAQETQYF.

This chain connects TRBV7-2 to TRBJ1-2; D is unclear. Trimming left V 5 bases short and J 3 bases short, with 10 bases between. The CDR3 consists of 13 residues. Germline CDR1 reads SGHTA; CDR2 reads FQGNSA. DNA for the CDR3: TGTGCCAGCAGCCCCGCCCGTGACTATGGCTACACCTTC. It yields the protein CASSPARDYGYTF.

Only a few counts were recorded for this clone. The chain recombines TRBV29-1 with TRBJ1-5, with a weak D call TRBD1 (6 bases). CDR3 length: 14 residues. Trimming pared 6 bases from V and 2 bases from J, leaving 14 bases between. Per germline, CDR1 SQVTM and CDR2 ANQGSEA. CDR3 nucleotides: TGCAGCGTCAATACCGGACAGCGCAATCAGCCCCAGCATTTT. As protein: CSVNTGQRNQPQHF.

This clone occurred once. This chain uses TRBV6-1 with TRBJ1-2; D unresolved. Per germline, CDR1 MNHNS and CDR2 SASEGT. This CDR3 region has 13 residues. With 4 bases removed from V and 2 bases from J, the gap between germline ends came to 8 bases. In nucleotides, the CDR3 is TGTGCCAGCAGTGTGGACCGAAACTATGGCTACACCTTC. Amino acid sequence: CASSVDRNYGYTF.

The chain is built from TRBV9 and TRBJ2-5, with D perhaps being TRBD1 or TRBD2 (6 bases each). V was cut by 1 base and J by 10 bases, with 20 bases left in between. CDR1 SGDLS and CDR2 YYNGEE come from the germline V gene. The CDR3 spans 15 residues. The CDR3 loop reads CASSVRGELGGIQYF. CDR3 nucleotides: TGTGCCAGCAGCGTAAGGGGGGAACTCGGAGGGATCCAGTACTTC.

The J gene is TRBJ2-5, the V gene TRBV18, with D unresolved. CDR1 KGHSH and CDR2 LQKENI come from the germline V gene. The germline V and J ends were trimmed by 4 bases and 5 bases, with 11 bases remaining between them. The CDR3 consists of 13 residues. In nucleotides, the CDR3 is TGTGCCAGCTCACACTATGGTTTGGAGACCCAGTACTTC. Translated: CASSHYGLETQYF.

This clone was observed a single time. The CDR3 nucleotides read TGTGCCAGCAGAGGACAGGCCATTCAGTACTTC. This gives the protein CASRGQAIQYF. The chain carries TRBV28 and TRBJ2-4, with TRBD1 identical over 7 bases. Germline CDR1 MDHEN, CDR2 SYDVKM. Unmatched junction bases numbered 2, after V lost 6 bases and J lost 9 bases. The CDR3 totals 11 residues.